The 23 T cell receptor beta chains given below trace back to one sample, sequenced in a study of shared clonotypes between healthy human individuals. Sequencing used immunoSEQ multiplex PCR; TCRdb keeps in-frame clones, though not all of them. The sample lists about 120,000 clones; roughly 70% were seen once. Sequencing was performed on memory CD8+ T cells sorted from blood. Documented subset: CD45RO+ cells pooled with CCR7-negative TemRA cells. The receptors shown here come from a young woman in good health.

This sequence joins TRBV7-9 and TRBJ2-3, with a weak D call TRBD1 (5 bases). This CDR3 is 16 amino acids long. Germline loops: CDR1 SEHNR, CDR2 FQNEAQ (reference sequence). V was pared by 2 bases and J by 2 bases, with 14 bases between. CDR3 region: CASSLPIQESTDTQYF. In nucleotides, the CDR3 is TGTGCCAGCAGCTTACCGATACAGGAGTCCACAGATACGCAGTATTTT.

This chain connects TRBV9 to TRBJ2-5; no clear D. The V gene's germline CDR1 is SGDLS and CDR2 YYNGEE. The CDR3 runs 13 residues. Trimming removed 0 bases at V and 2 bases at J, with 5 bases between. This chain's CDR3 is CASSVGPQETQYF. DNA of the CDR3: TGTGCCAGCAGCGTAGGCCCACAAGAGACCCAGTACTTC.

The V and J genes are TRBV7-6 and TRBJ1-3; D gene unclear. This CDR3 region has 18 residues. Trimming pared 2 bases from V and 0 bases from J, leaving 17 bases between. In germline, CDR1 is SGHVS, CDR2 FNYEAQ. CDR3 nucleotides: TGTGCCAGCAGCTTAATATCTGTTCAGCCCGGCTCTGGAAACACCATATATTTT. Amino acids: CASSLISVQPGSGNTIYF. The whole variable domain, remainder taken from reference TRBV7-6 and TRBJ1-3, is GAGVSQSPRYKVTKRGQDVALRCDPISGHVSLYWYRQALGQGPEFLTYFNYEAQQDKSGLPNDRFSAERPEGSISTLTIQRTEQRDSAMYRCASSLISVQPGSGNTIYFGEGSWLTVV.

V is TRBV15 and J is TRBJ1-1; 8 positions match TRBD1. Germline CDR1 is LNHNV and CDR2 is YYDKDF (reference sequence). The CDR3 sequence is 13 residues long. V trimming: 4 bases; J trimming: 2 bases; junction bases outside the gene matches: 0. The CDR3 reads CATSTGGNTEAFF. The CDR3 DNA is TGTGCCACCAGCACAGGGGGCAACACTGAAGCTTTCTTT. Full variable domain (missing parts from reference TRBV15 and TRBJ1-1): DAMVIQNPRYQVTQFGKPVTLSCSQTLNHNVMYWYQQKSSQAPKLLFHYYDKDFNNEADTPDNFQSRRPNTSFCFLDIRSPGLGDTAMYLCATSTGGNTEAFFGQGTRLTVV.

This rearrangement joins TRBV7-9 to TRBJ1-5, with D tentatively TRBD1 (6 bases). The germline V and J ends were trimmed by 1 base and 6 bases, with 13 bases remaining between them. The CDR3 loop spans 15 amino acids. Germline-derived CDR1 and CDR2 are SEHNR and FQNEAQ (reference sequence). CDR3 loop: CASSLEEGGGQPQHF. The CDR3 region has the DNA TGTGCCAGCAGCTTAGAGGAGGGAGGGGGTCAGCCCCAGCATTTT.

Points on this clone: In the same sample, other DNA sequences code for this CDR3. The chain combines TRBV7-9 with TRBJ2-1, with 7 bases aligning to TRBD2. V was clipped by 5 bases and J by 0 bases; unmatched bases: 7. The germline CDR1 and CDR2 sequences are SEHNR and FQNEAQ (reference sequence). The CDR3 has 16 residues. Here the CDR3 reads CASSPPGGSSYNEQFF. In DNA form, the CDR3 reads TGTGCCAGCAGCCCACCCGGGGGGAGCTCCTACAATGAGCAGTTCTTC.

A few counts support this clone. The V call is TRBV6-4, the J call TRBJ1-2; the D is unclear. V was trimmed by 2 bases and J by 6 bases, leaving 13 bases between them. The CDR3 has 14 residues. Germline-derived CDR1 and CDR2 are MRHNA and SNTAGT. The DNA for the CDR3 is TGTGCCAGCAGTGACGGGGTGTCAGTGGATGGCTACACCTTC. It encodes CASSDGVSVDGYTF.

Concerning this clone itself: Other DNA sequences from this sample encode an identical CDR3 as well. The chain uses TRBV27 and TRBJ1-4, with D possibly being TRBD1 (5 bases). Trimming left V 2 bases short and J 6 bases short, with 7 bases between. The CDR3 sequence is 13 residues long. The germline V gene has CDR1 MNHEY and CDR2 SMNVEV (reference sequence). The CDR3 DNA reads as TGTGCCAGCAGTTTACAGGGAGATGAAAAACTGTTTTTT. Translated, it gives CASSLQGDEKLFF. The variable domain in full, completed from reference TRBV27 and TRBJ1-4, reads EAQVTQNPRYLITVTGKKLTVTCSQNMNHEYMSWYRQDPGLGLRQIYYSMNVEVTDKGDVPEGYKVSRKEKRNFPLILESPSPNQTSLYFCASSLQGDEKLFFGSGTQLSVL.

As regards this clone: The same CDR3 also results from other DNA sequences found in this sample. V and J are TRBV9 and TRBJ2-5; 11 bases agree with TRBD1. The CDR3 is made up of 15 amino acids. The germline V gene encodes CDR1 SGDLS and CDR2 YYNGEE. V lost 0 bases to trimming and J lost 5 bases; unmatched junction nucleotides: 3. The CDR3 loop reads CASSVGGTGGETQYF. The CDR3 DNA is TGTGCCAGCAGCGTAGGAGGGACAGGGGGGGAGACCCAGTACTTC.

This chain joins TRBV7-6 and TRBJ2-7; 10 bases are shared with TRBD1. J gave up 5 bases and V 5 bases, and 12 bases lay outside the gene matches. The germline V gene encodes CDR1 SGHVS and CDR2 FNYEAQ. CDR3 size: 16 residues. The CDR3 region has the DNA TGTGCCAGCAGCGAATTGACAGGGGGCGGGTTAAACGAGCAGTACTTC. Protein: CASSELTGGGLNEQYF.

The rearrangement uses TRBV11-3 and TRBJ2-7; D possibly corresponds to TRBD1 (5 bases). V was cut by 4 bases and J by 1 base, with 8 bases left in between. This CDR3 comprises 13 residues. CDR1 SGHNT and CDR2 YENEEA come from the germline V gene. In nucleotides, the CDR3 is TGTGCCAGCAGCTCTTACAGGTCCTACGAGCAGTACTTC. As protein: CASSSYRSYEQYF.

The count of this clone is one. The rearrangement uses TRBV28 and TRBJ1-4; D is possibly TRBD1 (6 bases). The CDR3 spans 13 residues. The V gene lost 3 bases and the J gene lost 13 bases, with 15 bases spanning the gap. Germline CDR1 reads MDHEN; CDR2 reads SYDVKM. The CDR3 region is CASSFYPRGGLFF. As DNA, the CDR3 is TGTGCCAGCAGTTTTTATCCGAGAGGGGGACTGTTTTTT.

This chain connects TRBV5-6 to TRBJ1-1; 11 bases fit TRBD1. CDR3 length: 16 amino acids. The J segment lost 5 bases and the V segment lost 4 bases, leaving 10 bases of the junction unmatched. Germline CDR1 and CDR2: SGHDT and YYEEEE. The CDR3 region is CASSPSGGTGGTEAFF. CDR3 in DNA: TGTGCCAGCAGCCCCTCAGGAGGGACAGGGGGGACTGAAGCTTTCTTT.

This chain uses TRBV5-4 with TRBJ1-1; 7 bases fit TRBD1. This CDR3 has 16 amino acids. V dropped 2 bases and J dropped 4; count of bases not matched to a gene: 11. Germline values: CDR1 SGHNT, CDR2 YYREEE (reference sequence). The CDR3 DNA follows: TGTGCCAGCAGCTTAATTGGTCCTGAGGGGGCCACTGAAGCTTTCTTT. Protein product: CASSLIGPEGATEAFF.

The chain uses TRBV28 and TRBJ1-5; D perhaps matches TRBD1 (6 bases). This CDR3 has 17 amino acids. Looked up from germline, CDR1 is MDHEN and CDR2 is SYDVKM. V lost 3 bases and J lost 1, with 16 bases in between. Here the CDR3 reads CASSLAAGTLSNQPQHF. CDR3 sequence (DNA): TGTGCCAGCAGTTTGGCCGCGGGGACACTGAGCAATCAGCCCCAGCATTTT. Supplemented by reference TRBV28 and TRBJ1-5, the full variable domain reads DVKVTQSSRYLVKRTGEKVFLECVQDMDHENMFWYRQDPGLGLRLIYFSYDVKMKEKGDIPEGYSVSREKKERFSLILESASTNQTSMYLCASSLAAGTLSNQPQHFGDGTRLSIL.

This clone was found a few times. This rearrangement joins TRBV4-1 to TRBJ1-2, with TRBD1 as a possible D gene (6 bases). Trimming shortened V by 0 bases and J by 9 bases, and 14 bases separated the two germline ends. The germline V gene encodes CDR1 MGHRA and CDR2 YSYEKL. This CDR3 has 14 residues. The CDR3 region is CASSQDRSGDSYTF. As DNA, the CDR3 is TGCGCCAGCAGCCAAGATCGTTCAGGGGACAGCTACACCTTC.

The chain has TRBV7-9 and TRBJ2-7; no clear D. Trimming cost V 5 bases and J 7 bases, with 15 bases left between them. Germline loops: CDR1 SEHNR, CDR2 FQNEAQ (reference sequence). The CDR3 is 13 residues long. CDR3 sequence (DNA): TGTGCCAGCAGCCCTAACGTGGTTACGGAGCAGTACTTC. Translating gives CASSPNVVTEQYF.

This chain joins TRBV6-5 and TRBJ1-2; maybe TRBD1 (5 bases). The CDR3 has 13 amino acids. Germline V lookup: CDR1 MNHEY, CDR2 SVGAGI. V lost 4 bases to trimming and J lost 7 bases, with 13 bases between them. The CDR3 spells CASSWGGGSGYTF. The CDR3 region has the DNA TGTGCCAGCAGTTGGGGGGGAGGGAGTGGCTACACCTTC.

This clone has a handful of counts. This chain joins TRBV6-1 and TRBJ2-3, with 7 bases fitting TRBD2. The CDR3 runs to 13 residues. The germline gives CDR1 MNHNS, CDR2 SASEGT. V lost 8 bases and J lost 2; bases outside the gene matches: 4. The CDR3 DNA sequence: TGTGCCAGCCGCGGGACTATCACAGATACGCAGTATTTT. Encoded protein: CASRGTITDTQYF.

The V and J genes are TRBV19 and TRBJ2-2; D remains unclear. CDR1 LNHDA and CDR2 SQIVND come from the germline V gene (reference sequence). The CDR3 extends over 18 amino acids. Trimming removed 7 bases from V and 2 bases from J, with 23 bases in between. CDR3 amino acids: CASTPLQEFPLNTGELFF. In DNA form, the CDR3 reads TGTGCCAGTACTCCACTCCAGGAGTTCCCCCTTAACACCGGGGAGCTGTTTTTT.

This chain joins TRBV27 and TRBJ2-7, with 8 bases lining up with TRBD1. The CDR3 spans 14 residues. Germline V gene sequence: CDR1 MNHEY, CDR2 SMNVEV (reference sequence). V lost 5 bases, J lost 1 base, and 4 bases stayed unmatched. CDR3 nucleotide sequence: TGTGCCAGCAGTCGGACAGGGCAATCCTACGAGCAGTACTTC. This sequence encodes CASSRTGQSYEQYF.

V usage is TRBV10-2 and J usage is TRBJ2-5, with TRBD2 as a possible D gene (5 bases). This CDR3 is 13 amino acids long. V was clipped by 7 bases and J by 2 bases, with 11 bases between them. Germline-derived CDR1 and CDR2 are WSHSY and SAAADI. In DNA, the CDR3 is TGCGCCAGCAATAAACCGGGGCAAGAGACCCAGTACTTC. The encoded protein is CASNKPGQETQYF.

The V call is TRBV9, the J call TRBJ2-2; D is possibly TRBD2 (6 bases). The CDR3 has 18 residues. The V gene lost 1 base and the J gene lost 3 bases, with 19 bases spanning the gap. Germline values: CDR1 SGDLS, CDR2 YYNGEE. The CDR3 bases are TGTGCCAGCAGCGTATTGCCTGTAAGCGGGCTATACACCGGGGAGCTGTTTTTT. Protein product: CASSVLPVSGLYTGELFF.